This T cell receptor (beta chain) was observed in a study of CD8 T cells in ankylosing spondylitis. General study points: Characteristic, it appeared, of ankylosing spondylitis blood was a TCR beta motif of roughly 8 highly homologous variants.

TCRdb redid the calling of the 5' RACE reads with MiXCR, one entry per CDR3 protein. The data contain about 100,000 distinct CDR3 sequences, around 9.4% of them seen just once; the ten biggest clones take up roughly 5.6%. Trimming shortened V by 4 bases and J by 1 base, and 11 bases separated the two germline ends. The CDR3 consists of 14 residues. Germline V gene lookup returns CDR1 SGHRS and CDR2 YFSETQ. The table lists this clonotype with a few counts. What it binds is unknown. The J gene is TRBJ1-1, the V gene TRBV5-1, with a tentative D call TRBD1 (5 bases). The sequenced material came from blood, either unsorted or a sorted T cell fraction (not recorded which). This clonotype originated in a male donor with ankylosing spondylitis or in good health (not recorded which). The CDR3 nucleotides read TGCGCCAGCAGCACGTCCGGGGCGAACACTGAAGCTTTCTTT. It codes for CASSTSGANTEAFF.